Listed here are 5 T cell receptor beta chains from one sample, sequenced in a study of blood T cell repertoires in COVID-19. Assay used: immunoSEQ multiplex PCR; TCRdb lists only in-frame clones, some missing. The table lists about 180,000 clones, about four fifths of them singletons. The specimen sequenced was peripheral blood. The receptor set was obtained from a man between 65 and 85 years old with active or convalescent COVID-19.

V and J are TRBV29-1 and TRBJ1-1; maybe TRBD1 (6 bases). Germline loops: CDR1 SQVTM, CDR2 ANQGSEA. This CDR3 has 14 residues. The V gene lost 4 bases and the J gene lost 5 bases, with 17 bases spanning the gap. DNA for the CDR3: TGCAGCGTTGGCGGTCAGGGGCCGGGTACTGAAGCTTTCTTT. Protein: CSVGGQGPGTEAFF.

The chain combines TRBV27 with TRBJ1-4, with 9 bases aligning to TRBD1. This CDR3 has 18 amino acids. With 8 bases clipped from V and 6 bases from J, the junction kept 19 bases outside the gene matches. Looked up from germline, CDR1 is MNHEY and CDR2 is SMNVEV (reference sequence). Here the CDR3 DNA reads TGTGCCAGCGGGCGTCGAGGGACAGGGAGAACGGCAGATGAAAAACTGTTTTTT. This sequence encodes CASGRRGTGRTADEKLFF.

CDR3 residues: CASSQNRDSYGYTF. The CDR3 nucleotides read TGTGCCAGCAGCCAGAACCGGGACAGCTATGGCTACACCTTC. The chain links TRBV3-1 (or the pseudogene TRBV3-2) to TRBJ1-2, with 7 positions matching TRBD1. Germline CDR1 reads LGHDT; CDR2 reads YNNKEL (reference sequence). V was pared by 3 bases and J by 4 bases, with 5 bases of the junction left unmatched. This CDR3 spans 14 amino acids.

The rearrangement uses TRBV30 and TRBJ2-3, with D hard to call. The CDR3 is 16 amino acids. Looked up from germline, CDR1 is GTSNPN and CDR2 is SVGIG (reference sequence). V dropped 2 bases and J dropped 1 base, with 16 bases sitting between them. CDR3 loop: CAWSFIGSGGTDTQYF. Written as DNA, the CDR3 is TGTGCCTGGAGTTTTATTGGGTCCGGAGGCACAGATACGCAGTATTTT.

This clone was recorded once. The V call is TRBV4-2, the J call TRBJ2-1, with 8 bases aligning to TRBD1. The CDR3 loop spans 17 amino acids. CDR1 and CDR2 (germline): LGHNA, YNFKEQ. Trimming at V came to 0 bases and at J to 3 bases, leaving 7 bases not matched to a gene. This chain's CDR3 is CASSQEASDRGYNEQFF. The CDR3 nucleotides are TGTGCCAGCAGCCAAGAGGCTAGCGACAGGGGCTACAATGAGCAGTTCTTC.